These T cell receptor beta chains were read from a single sample in a study of identical twins. TCRdb called the 5' RACE reads again in MiXCR, with one record for every CDR3 protein. The sample comprises roughly 200,000 distinct CDR3 sequences, 7.5% of which are singletons, and 1.9% rests with the top ten. These data were likewise used in another study, on yellow fever vaccine responses in identical twins.

Source material: memory (CD45RO+) T cells sorted from blood. All receptors come from a woman aged 18 to 35 in good health. The CDR3 runs from the conserved cysteine through the conserved F or W. The order of the fields is V gene, D gene, J gene, CDR3 length, CDR3 protein. The D gene is left open where the match is weak.

TRBV5-6	.	TRBJ1-2	15	CASSLDPRDSDGYTF
TRBV5-1	TRBD2	TRBJ2-1	22	CASRGGLAGGTPFRGDYNEQFF
TRBV7-2	TRBD2	TRBJ2-5	14	CASSLGSGGETQYF
TRBV20-1	TRBD1	TRBJ2-1	14	CSASPGQGYPEQFF
TRBV28	TRBD1	TRBJ2-7	15	CASSPHRQGNSEQYF
TRBV27	.	TRBJ1-1	10	CASPGLGAFF
TRBV28	TRBD1	TRBJ2-4	15	CASSPQDRGGGIQYF
TRBV20-1	.	TRBJ1-1	13	CSAPGPKNTEAFF
TRBV2	TRBD2	TRBJ2-2	15	CASIPSGAATRELFF
TRBV5-1	.	TRBJ2-2	14	CASSLSRGTGELFF
TRBV6-2/TRBV6-3	.	TRBJ2-1	11	CATAKVDEQFF
TRBV12-3/TRBV12-4	.	TRBJ2-5	12	CASRGGQETQYF
TRBV5-1	.	TRBJ2-2	15	CASSLIGGETGELFF
TRBV2	TRBD2	TRBJ2-7	15	CASSEGLATYYEQYF
TRBV6-2/TRBV6-3	TRBD1	TRBJ1-1	17	CASSWWTAGQGWAEAFF
TRBV24-1	.	TRBJ2-1	14	CATSDRTAANEQFF
TRBV27	TRBD2	TRBJ2-1	15	CASSLSSGAYNEQFF
TRBV12-3/TRBV12-4	.	TRBJ1-2	13	CASRPRTEEGYTF
TRBV12-3/TRBV12-4	.	TRBJ2-3	16	CASSQDVGDGADTQYF
TRBV5-1	TRBD1	TRBJ2-1	17	CASSALSTGLRGNEQFF
TRBV5-1	.	TRBJ2-7	15	CASSGSTGSSYEQYF
TRBV6-1	TRBD1	TRBJ1-5	13	CASSERQGQPQHF
TRBV7-2	.	TRBJ2-5	12	CASSPDRETQYF
TRBV29-1	.	TRBJ2-2	12	CSAITGFGELFF
TRBV30	.	TRBJ2-2	13	CAWAPGRTGELFF
TRBV3-1	TRBD2	TRBJ2-5	16	CASSQSGTSGRETQYF
TRBV13	TRBD2	TRBJ2-1	15	CASGRTSGIDNEQFF
TRBV6-5	.	TRBJ2-2	12	CASRRKGAELFF
TRBV11-3	TRBD1	TRBJ2-5	17	CASSLGKTGTGAETQYF
TRBV6-1	TRBD1	TRBJ2-5	14	CASSPQGYQETQYF
TRBV24-1	TRBD2	TRBJ2-1	16	CATSLGGGYSYNEQFF
TRBV3-1	.	TRBJ1-1	14	CASTSKGGFAEAFF
TRBV28	.	TRBJ1-2	12	CASDSGNYGYTF
TRBV7-2	TRBD2	TRBJ2-1	17	CASSLLRLAGGWDEQFF
TRBV7-8	.	TRBJ2-1	16	CASSLRSLASPNEQFF
TRBV7-9	.	TRBJ1-2	14	CASSFEGMVYGYTF
TRBV7-3	TRBD2	TRBJ2-1	15	CASSSGTSGGNEQFF
TRBV27	TRBD2	TRBJ2-2	17	CASSSTSGRPLAGELFF
TRBV27	TRBD2	TRBJ2-3	16	CASSASGSGSTDTQYF
TRBV6-2/TRBV6-3	.	TRBJ2-4	15	CASMAPALAKNIQYF
TRBV4-3	.	TRBJ2-1	13	CASSQELINEQFF
TRBV29-1	TRBD2	TRBJ2-1	12	CSGLAGYNEQFF
TRBV6-2/TRBV6-3	TRBD2	TRBJ2-1	16	CASRRLAGGSRNEQFF
TRBV11-2	.	TRBJ2-7	12	CASSFKIYEQYF